One T cell receptor (beta chain) is described in this entry. This sample stems from a study of T cell responses to AZD1222 COVID-19 vaccine. The wider study: Second doses at about 4 or about 12 weeks were pooled.

TCRdb keeps only in-frame clones here, not all; method: immunoSEQ multiplex PCR. The table has approximately 100,000 clones, just over 90% seen once. Between the trimmed V and J ends, which lost 0 bases and 7 bases, there was a span of 13 bases. The CDR3 has 15 amino acids. Germline CDR1 LGHDT, CDR2 YNNKEL (reference sequence). The origin of this receptor is an adult in good health. V usage is TRBV3-1 (or the pseudogene TRBV3-2) and J usage is TRBJ1-5; TRBD1 might be the D (5 bases). This specimen consisted of peripheral blood, obtained on day 0 of AZD1222 vaccination. The DNA for the CDR3 is TGTGCCAGCAGCCAAGATTTGGGGCGGGGACAGCCCCAGCATTTT. It specifies CASSQDLGRGQPQHF.